These 26 T cell receptor beta chains were all obtained from the same sample, sequenced in a study of graft-versus-host responses after intestinal transplantation. The table came from immunoSEQ multiplex PCR; TCRdb's copy has only in-frame clones and leaves some out. The table shows fewer than 120,000 clones, with just under 95% occurring only once. No antigen has been assigned to these receptors. Sequenced here: unstimulated CD8+ T cells sorted from spleen or lymph node cells, sampled before intestinal transplant. These receptors were collected from a human donor who received an intestinal transplant.

V and J are TRBV28 and TRBJ1-5; D gene unclear. CDR1 is MDHEN and CDR2 is SYDVKM in the germline V gene. The CDR3 consists of 12 residues. Between the trimmed V and J ends, which lost 5 bases and 5 bases, there was a span of 7 bases. As DNA, the CDR3 is TGTGCCAGCAGTCTAAAATATCAGCCCCAGCATTTT. Translation gives CASSLKYQPQHF. Combining the CDR3 with reference TRBV28 and TRBJ1-5 gives the whole variable domain DVKVTQSSRYLVKRTGEKVFLECVQDMDHENMFWYRQDPGLGLRLIYFSYDVKMKEKGDIPEGYSVSREKKERFSLILESASTNQTSMYLCASSLKYQPQHFGDGTRLSIL.

The V and J genes are TRBV19 and TRBJ2-7, with 9 bases fitting TRBD2. The CDR3 has 14 residues. Trimming at V came to 8 bases and at J to 3 bases, leaving 8 bases not matched to a gene. Germline V lookup: CDR1 LNHDA, CDR2 SQIVND (reference sequence). The CDR3 nucleotides read TGTGCCAGTGCGGCGGGAGGGTCGGGCTACGAGCAGTACTTC. Its protein product is CASAAGGSGYEQYF. The full variable domain, rest sourced from reference TRBV19 and TRBJ2-7, is DGGITQSPKYLFRKEGQNVTLSCEQNLNHDAMYWYRQDPGQGLRLIYYSQIVNDFQKGDIAEGYSVSREKKESFPLTVTSAQKNPTAFYLCASAAGGSGYEQYFGPGTRLTVT.

This chain links TRBV5-1 with TRBJ2-7, with 11 nucleotides matching TRBD2. The germline gives CDR1 SGHRS, CDR2 YFSETQ. The CDR3 runs 16 residues. J was trimmed by 5 bases and V by 0 bases; bases with no gene match: 7. The CDR3 is CASSLGTSGSWNEQYF. In DNA, the CDR3 is TGCGCCAGCAGCTTGGGCACTAGCGGGAGTTGGAACGAGCAGTACTTC.

The CDR3 spells CASRLQSPLEQYF. For the CDR3, the DNA is TGTGCCAGCAGGCTCCAGTCCCCTTTGGAGCAGTACTTC. This chain uses TRBV2 with TRBJ2-7; D not certain. Germline CDR1 and CDR2: SNHLY and FYNNEI. The CDR3 contains 13 residues. Trimming took off 6 bases at V and 7 bases at J, with 16 bases between the two ends.

The J gene is TRBJ2-7, the V gene TRBV9, with D uncertain. The CDR3 consists of 13 residues. CDR1 is SGDLS and CDR2 is YYNGEE in the germline V gene. V lost 3 bases, J lost 0 bases, and 7 bases lay in between. This chain's CDR3 is CASSEGSSYEQYF. The CDR3 nucleotides read TGTGCCAGCAGCGAGGGCAGCTCCTACGAGCAGTACTTC.

V is TRBV27 and J is TRBJ2-1; TRBD2 matches 8 bases. In germline, CDR1 is MNHEY, CDR2 SMNVEV (reference sequence). V trimming: 4 bases; J trimming: 8 bases; junction bases outside the gene matches: 10. The length of the CDR3 is 15 residues. The CDR3 loop reads CASSSTGTSTYEQFF. The CDR3 DNA reads as TGTGCCAGCAGTTCTACCGGGACTAGTACGTATGAGCAGTTCTTC.

V and J are TRBV18 and TRBJ2-3, with TRBD1 matching 7 bases. Germline V gene sequence: CDR1 KGHSH, CDR2 LQKENI. The ends lost 5 bases at V and 3 bases at J; junction bases unmatched: 14. CDR3 size: 17 residues. The CDR3 protein is CASSSMGFYRGTDTQYF. CDR3 DNA: TGTGCCAGCTCATCAATGGGGTTCTACAGGGGAACAGATACGCAGTATTTT.

The chain couples TRBV5-6 to TRBJ2-1; no clear D. The CDR3 sequence is 16 residues long. V was cut by 3 bases and J by 0 bases, with 13 bases left in between. The germline V gene encodes CDR1 SGHDT and CDR2 YYEEEE. Here the CDR3 DNA reads TGTGCCAGCAGCTCTACTCTTCTGAGCTCCTACAATGAGCAGTTCTTC. Its translation: CASSSTLLSSYNEQFF.

The chain joins TRBV6-1 to TRBJ2-1; TRBD1 matches 7 bases. V was clipped by 10 bases and J by 6 bases; unmatched bases: 12. The CDR3 spans 14 residues. CDR1 is MNHNS and CDR2 is SASEGT in the germline V gene. CDR3 protein: CAIPFRGNGNEQFF. CDR3 DNA sequence: TGTGCCATTCCGTTCAGGGGGAATGGCAATGAGCAGTTCTTC.

The chain carries TRBV29-1 and TRBJ1-2; unclear D gene. The germline V gene has CDR1 SQVTM and CDR2 ANQGSEA. V lost 8 bases and J lost 5, with 24 bases in between. The CDR3 has 15 residues. CDR3: CSSLTMTGGKYGYTF. CDR3 DNA sequence: TGCAGCTCCTTGACAATGACGGGAGGAAAGTATGGCTACACCTTC. The full variable domain, completed using reference TRBV29-1 and TRBJ1-2, is SAVISQKPSRDICQRGTSLTIQCQVDSQVTMMFWYRQQPGQSLTLIATANQGSEATYESGFVIDKFPISRPNLTFSTLTVSNMSPEDSSIYLCSSLTMTGGKYGYTFGSGTRLTVV.

This chain's CDR3 is CASSFGQLTGELFF. In DNA, the CDR3 is TGTGCCAGCAGTTTCGGGCAGCTGACCGGGGAGCTGTTTTTT. The chain recombines TRBV27 with TRBJ2-2; D gene unclear. The CDR3 loop spans 14 amino acids. Germline CDR1 reads MNHEY; CDR2 reads SMNVEV (reference sequence). Trimming removed 3 bases from V and 5 bases from J, with 10 bases in between.

This clone was seen a single time. The chain recombines TRBV30 with TRBJ2-3; D is uncertain. The CDR3 has 15 amino acids. Deletions cut 0 bases from V and 4 bases from J, with 14 bases between. Germline V gives CDR1 GTSNPN, CDR2 SVGIG (reference sequence). The CDR3 protein is CAWSVIGNGADTQYF. The DNA for the CDR3 is TGTGCCTGGAGTGTAATAGGGAATGGTGCAGATACGCAGTATTTT.

The chain recombines TRBV19 with TRBJ1-2; no definite D call. With 5 bases removed from V and 6 bases from J, the gap between germline ends came to 13 bases. Germline V lookup: CDR1 LNHDA, CDR2 SQIVND (reference sequence). The CDR3 totals 13 residues. The CDR3 DNA is TGTGCCAGTAGTGAGGGAGCCCTCGATGGCTACACCTTC. This codes for CASSEGALDGYTF.

This clone was seen just once. The rearrangement links TRBV11-2 to TRBJ2-7, with 9 nucleotides matching TRBD2. Trimming at V came to 4 bases and at J to 4 bases, leaving 2 bases not matched to a gene. Germline CDR1 is SGHAT and CDR2 is FQNNGV. The CDR3 covers 13 residues. This chain's CDR3 is CASSSGLAYEQYF. For the CDR3, the DNA is TGTGCCAGCAGCTCGGGACTAGCTTACGAGCAGTACTTC.

The V and J genes are TRBV27 and TRBJ2-7; D remains unclear. The germline V and J ends were trimmed by 3 bases and 4 bases, with 10 bases remaining between them. Germline V gene data show CDR1 as MNHEY and CDR2 as SMNVEV (reference sequence). The CDR3 contains 13 residues. Written as DNA, the CDR3 is TGTGCCAGCAGTTTGGGCAGCTATTACGAGCAGTACTTC. Translation: CASSLGSYYEQYF.

V usage is TRBV14 and J usage is TRBJ2-1; TRBD1 is a possible D gene (5 bases). The germline CDR1 and CDR2 sequences are SGHDN and FVKESK. V shed 1 base and J shed 7 bases, with 11 bases lying between them. The CDR3 consists of 14 residues. The CDR3 loop is CASSQAGPGNEQFF. Here the CDR3 DNA reads TGTGCCAGCAGCCAAGCCGGGCCAGGGAATGAGCAGTTCTTC.

The gene calls are TRBV19 and TRBJ2-1, with TRBD1 matching 7 bases. V dropped 9 bases and J dropped 9; count of bases not matched to a gene: 11. Looked up from germline, CDR1 is LNHDA and CDR2 is SQIVND (reference sequence). This CDR3 has 13 residues. The CDR3 loop is CASRAGGLLEQFF. The CDR3 DNA sequence: TGTGCCAGCCGAGCAGGGGGATTACTTGAGCAGTTCTTC.

The V and J genes are TRBV7-9 and TRBJ2-1; D is perhaps TRBD1 (8 bases). CDR3 length equals 16 residues. V was pared by 2 bases and J by 3 bases, with 14 bases between. Looked up from germline, CDR1 is SEHNR and CDR2 is FQNEAQ (reference sequence). The CDR3: CASSLYRGGLYNEQFF. The DNA of the CDR3 is TGTGCCAGCAGCTTATACAGGGGGGGCCTCTACAATGAGCAGTTCTTC.

This CDR3 reads CASSQTYEQYF. CDR3 nucleotide sequence: TGTGCCAGCAGCCAAACCTACGAGCAGTACTTC. The V call is TRBV4-2, the J call TRBJ2-7; D remains ambiguous. Trimming cost V 2 bases and J 2 bases, with 1 base left between them. Per germline, CDR1 LGHNA and CDR2 YNFKEQ. This CDR3 contains 11 residues.

The chain links TRBV15 to TRBJ2-5; 9 bases align to TRBD1. The DNA end lines up better with TRBJ2-7; the J call may be wrong. The V gene's germline CDR1 is LNHNV and CDR2 YYDKDF (reference sequence). The CDR3 covers 16 residues. The CDR3 region has the DNA TGTGCCACCAGCAGAAAACAGGGGGCGAGCTCCTACGAGCAGTACTTC. Its translation is CATSRKQGASSYEQYF.

CDR3 sequence: CASSDGRDEQYF. The CDR3, as DNA: TGTGCCAGCAGTGACGGCAGGGACGAGCAGTACTTC. The V call is TRBV6-1, the J call TRBJ2-7, with a tentative D call TRBD1 (5 bases). V shed 3 bases and J shed 5 bases, with 8 bases lying between them. Germline CDR1 is MNHNS and CDR2 is SASEGT. The CDR3 extends over 12 amino acids.

The chain links TRBV19 to TRBJ1-5; D remains ambiguous. Germline CDR1 and CDR2: LNHDA and SQIVND (reference sequence). CDR3 length equals 17 residues. V lost 5 bases, J lost 1 base, and 18 bases lay in between. CDR3 loop: CASSPSPPGTSNQPQHF. CDR3 bases: TGTGCCAGTAGTCCGTCCCCCCCGGGAACGAGCAATCAGCCCCAGCATTTT.

The chain uses TRBV10-1 and TRBJ2-7; D unresolved. The length of the CDR3 is 14 residues. Germline CDR1 reads WNHNN; CDR2 reads SYGVQD (reference sequence). The V end was cut by 2 bases, the J end by 2 bases, with 10 bases between. In DNA, the CDR3 is TGCGCCAGCAGTGAGGAGACTCTTCCCTACGAGCAGTACTTC. Translation gives CASSEETLPYEQYF.

V is TRBV5-1 and J is TRBJ2-7; D may be TRBD1 or TRBD2 (6 bases each). This CDR3 region has 13 residues. CDR1 and CDR2 (germline): SGHRS, YFSETQ. Trimming stripped 2 bases from V and 6 bases from J, with 12 bases between. CDR3 protein: CASSFDSGAEQYF. In DNA, the CDR3 is TGCGCCAGCAGCTTTGACTCGGGGGCCGAGCAGTACTTC.

The chain links TRBV4-1 to TRBJ1-5; 7 bases are a match to TRBD1. Germline assignment: CDR1 MGHRA and CDR2 YSYEKL. CDR3 length: 17 residues. J gave up 5 bases and V 1 base, and 11 bases lay outside the gene matches. The DNA of the CDR3 is TGCGCCAGCAGCCAAGCCCATTATGACAGGGAAGATCAGCCCCAGCATTTT. Its translation is CASSQAHYDREDQPQHF.

This chain joins TRBV7-9 and TRBJ2-7; possibly TRBD1 for D (5 bases). Germline lookup yields CDR1 SEHNR and CDR2 FQNEAQ (reference sequence). The V and J ends lost 1 base and 5 bases respectively, with 15 bases between them. There are 15 residues in the CDR3. Here the CDR3 DNA reads TGTGCCAGCAGCTTAGTAACCGGACACTCTAACGAGCAGTACTTC. As protein: CASSLVTGHSNEQYF.